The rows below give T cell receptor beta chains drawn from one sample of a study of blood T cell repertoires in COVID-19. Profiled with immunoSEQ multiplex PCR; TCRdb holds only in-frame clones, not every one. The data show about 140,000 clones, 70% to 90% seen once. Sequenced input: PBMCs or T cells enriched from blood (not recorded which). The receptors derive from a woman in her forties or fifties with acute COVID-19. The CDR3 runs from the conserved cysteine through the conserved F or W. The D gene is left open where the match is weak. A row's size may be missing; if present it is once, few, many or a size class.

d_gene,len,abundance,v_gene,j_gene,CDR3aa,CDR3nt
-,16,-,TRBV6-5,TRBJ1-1,CASSYSTGGVSTEAFF,TGTGCCAGCAGTTACTCGACCGGGGGTGTGAGCACTGAAGCTTTCTTT
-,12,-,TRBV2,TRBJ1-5,CASTTGLQPQHF,TGTGCCAGCACCACCGGACTCCAGCCCCAGCATTTT
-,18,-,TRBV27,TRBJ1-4,CASSLSHRALSTNEKLFF,TGTGCCAGCAGTTTATCCCACAGGGCCCTATCAACTAATGAAAAACTGTTTTTT
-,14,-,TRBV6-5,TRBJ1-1,CASCQAREDTEAFF,TGTGCCAGCTGTCAGGCGAGGGAAGACACTGAAGCTTTCTTT
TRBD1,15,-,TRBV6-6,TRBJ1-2,CASSYSDRGRGGYTF,TGTGCCAGCAGTTACTCGGACAGGGGGCGGGGTGGCTACACCTTC
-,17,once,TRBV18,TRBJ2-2,CASSPQEAGGNTGELFF,TGTGCCAGCTCACCACAAGAAGCCGGGGGAAACACCGGGGAGCTGTTTTTT
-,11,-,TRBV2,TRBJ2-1,CASSPSNEQFF,TGTGCCAGCAGCCCCAGTAATGAGCAGTTCTTC
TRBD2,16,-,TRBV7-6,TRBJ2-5,CASSLAGTSEWETQYF,TGTGCCAGCAGCTTAGCGGGGACTAGCGAATGGGAGACCCAGTACTTC
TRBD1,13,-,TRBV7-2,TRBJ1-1,CASSTQGDTEAFF,TGTGCCAGCAGCACGCAGGGGGACACTGAAGCTTTCTTT
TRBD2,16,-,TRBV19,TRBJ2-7,CASSVTGTSGTYEQYF,TGTGCCAGTAGTGTTACCGGGACTAGCGGCACCTACGAGCAGTACTTC
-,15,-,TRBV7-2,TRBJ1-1,CASSLGTAMNTEAFF,TGTGCCAGCAGCTTAGGCACAGCCATGAACACTGAAGCTTTCTTT
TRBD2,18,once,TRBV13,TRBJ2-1,CASSLGLAALSSYNEQFF,TGTGCCAGCAGCTTGGGACTAGCGGCCCTTAGCTCCTACAATGAGCAGTTCTTC
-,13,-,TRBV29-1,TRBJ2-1,CSVFPGMQNEQFF,TGCAGCGTTTTTCCAGGGATGCAAAATGAGCAGTTCTTC
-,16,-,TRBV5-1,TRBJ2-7,CASSLSTGSSSYEQYF,TGCGCCAGCAGCTTGTCTACAGGGTCCTCCTCCTACGAGCAGTACTTC
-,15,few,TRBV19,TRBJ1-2,CASSSGGRANYGYTF,TGTGCCAGTAGCTCCGGGGGGCGCGCTAACTATGGCTACACCTTC
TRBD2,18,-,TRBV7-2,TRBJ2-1,CASSLLGGAGAYDNEQFF,TGTGCCAGCAGCTTATTAGGCGGGGCGGGAGCATACGACAATGAGCAGTTCTTC
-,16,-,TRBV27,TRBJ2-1,CASSLIPAGPVNEQFF,TGTGCCAGCAGTTTAATCCCGGCGGGACCCGTCAATGAGCAGTTCTTC
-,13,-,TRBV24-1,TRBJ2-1,CATSAGGRNEQFF,TGTGCCACCAGTGCAGGGGGGAGGAATGAGCAGTTCTTC
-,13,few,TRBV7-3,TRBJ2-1,CASSSNNYNEQFF,TGTGCCAGCAGCTCCAACAACTACAATGAGCAGTTCTTC
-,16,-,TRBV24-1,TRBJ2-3,CATSDFGLGEGDTQYF,TGTGCCACCAGTGATTTTGGTCTCGGGGAAGGAGATACGCAGTATTTT
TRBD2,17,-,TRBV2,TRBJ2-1,CASTRTSGAFSYNEQFF,TGTGCCAGCACTCGGACTAGCGGGGCTTTCTCCTACAATGAGCAGTTCTTC
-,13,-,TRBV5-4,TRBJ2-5,CASSLPQPETQYF,TGTGCCAGCAGTCTACCCCAACCCGAGACCCAGTACTTC
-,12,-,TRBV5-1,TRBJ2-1,CASSFGEFEQFF,TGCGCCAGCAGCTTTGGAGAATTTGAGCAGTTCTTC
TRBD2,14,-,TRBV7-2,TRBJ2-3,CASSLTSGADTQYF,TGTGCCAGCAGCTTGACTAGCGGGGCAGATACGCAGTATTTT
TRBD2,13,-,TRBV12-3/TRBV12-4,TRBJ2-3,CASWGGVTDTQYF,TGTGCCAGCTGGGGAGGGGTCACAGATACGCAGTATTTT
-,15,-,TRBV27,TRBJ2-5,CASSFLGRTQETQYF,TGTGCCAGCAGTTTCCTCGGGAGAACACAAGAGACCCAGTACTTC
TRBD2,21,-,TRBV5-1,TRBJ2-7,CASSPRPGLAALNPSSYEQYF,TGCGCCAGCAGCCCGAGGCCGGGACTAGCGGCTCTTAACCCTTCCTCCTACGAGCAGTACTTC
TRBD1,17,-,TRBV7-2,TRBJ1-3,CASSSSGQANSGNTIYF,TGTGCCAGCAGCTCCTCGGGACAGGCGAACTCTGGAAACACCATATATTTT
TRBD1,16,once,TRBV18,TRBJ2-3,CASSRREGTGTDTQYF,TGTGCCAGCTCACGCCGAGAAGGGACAGGCACAGATACGCAGTATTTT
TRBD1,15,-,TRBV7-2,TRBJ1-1,CASSFWTGSGSEAFF,TGTGCCAGCAGCTTTTGGACAGGTTCCGGGTCTGAAGCTTTCTTT
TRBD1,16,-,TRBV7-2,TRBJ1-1,CASSLGGQGLLGEAFF,TGTGCCAGCAGCTTAGGGGGACAGGGGCTTTTGGGTGAAGCTTTCTTT
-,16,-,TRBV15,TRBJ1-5,CATSRDRSGSNQPQHF,TGTGCCACCAGCAGAGATCGATCGGGGAGCAATCAGCCCCAGCATTTT
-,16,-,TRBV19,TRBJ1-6,CASSIIVGVGNSPLHF,TGTGCCAGTAGTATAATCGTCGGGGTCGGTAATTCACCCCTCCACTTT
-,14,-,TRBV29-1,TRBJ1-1,CSVVPQTGSPEAFF,TGCAGCGTTGTTCCCCAGACAGGCAGCCCTGAAGCTTTCTTT
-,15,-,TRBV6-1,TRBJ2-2,CASSDLEEFGGELFF,TGTGCCAGCAGTGACCTCGAGGAGTTCGGCGGGGAGCTGTTTTTT
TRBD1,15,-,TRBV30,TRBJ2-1,CAWSEGQGKYNEQFF,TGTGCCTGGAGTGAGGGACAGGGAAAGTACAATGAGCAGTTCTTC
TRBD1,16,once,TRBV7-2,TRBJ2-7,CASSFQGQTTTYEQYF,TGTGCCAGCAGCTTCCAGGGACAGACTACTACCTACGAGCAGTACTTC
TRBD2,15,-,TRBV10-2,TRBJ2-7,CASSSGTSGRYEQYF,TGCGCCAGCAGTTCCGGGACTAGCGGGAGGTACGAGCAGTACTTC
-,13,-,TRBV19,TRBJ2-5,CASSIKDSSTQYF,TGTGCCAGTAGTATTAAGGACTCTTCGACCCAGTACTTC
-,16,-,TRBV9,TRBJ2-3,CASSVEGGGLTDTQYF,TGTGCCAGCAGCGTAGAGGGGGGAGGGTTAACAGATACGCAGTATTTT
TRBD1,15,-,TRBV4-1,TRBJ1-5,CASSQGQGAFQPQHF,TGCGCCAGCAGCCAAGGACAGGGGGCTTTTCAGCCCCAGCATTTT
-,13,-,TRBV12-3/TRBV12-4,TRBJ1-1,CASRGGAGTEAFF,TGTGCCAGCAGAGGGGGGGCAGGCACTGAAGCTTTCTTT
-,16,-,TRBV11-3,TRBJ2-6,CASSLDLNSGANVLTF,TGTGCCAGCAGCTTAGATCTAAACTCTGGGGCCAACGTCCTGACTTTC
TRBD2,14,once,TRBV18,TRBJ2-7,CASSPAGVLYEQYF,TGTGCCAGCTCACCAGCGGGAGTGTTGTACGAGCAGTACTTC
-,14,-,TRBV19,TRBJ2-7,CASRGSSGPYEQYF,TGTGCCAGTAGAGGGTCCAGCGGGCCCTACGAGCAGTACTTC
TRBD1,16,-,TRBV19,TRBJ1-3,CASSLMGQGFGNTIYF,TGTGCCAGTAGCTTAATGGGACAGGGTTTTGGAAACACCATATATTTT
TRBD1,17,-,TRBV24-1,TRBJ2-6,CATRRRQGPSGANVLTF,TGTGCCACCAGAAGACGACAGGGGCCCTCTGGGGCCAACGTCCTGACTTTC
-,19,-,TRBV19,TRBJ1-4,CASSIDRSRQPTTNEKLFF,TGTGCCAGTAGTATAGACCGCAGTCGACAACCTACAACTAATGAAAAACTGTTTTTT
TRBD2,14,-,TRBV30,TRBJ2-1,CAWTAGLAGEEQFF,TGTGCCTGGACCGCCGGACTAGCGGGAGAAGAGCAGTTCTTC
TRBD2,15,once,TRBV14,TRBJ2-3,CASSRAGGPTDTQYF,TGTGCCAGCAGCCGAGCGGGAGGGCCTACAGATACGCAGTATTTT
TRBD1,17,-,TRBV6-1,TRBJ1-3,CASSGKDRTISGNTIYF,TGTGCCAGCAGTGGAAAGGACAGGACCATCTCTGGAAACACCATATATTTT
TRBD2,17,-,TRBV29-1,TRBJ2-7,CSVAGRRLAGQSYEQYF,TGCAGCGTCGCTGGAAGACGACTAGCGGGGCAGTCCTACGAGCAGTACTTC
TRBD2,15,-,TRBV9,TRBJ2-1,CASSVLSGRLNEQFF,TGTGCCAGCAGCGTACTTAGCGGGAGGTTGAATGAGCAGTTCTTC
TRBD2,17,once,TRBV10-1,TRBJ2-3,CASSEWDPSGGTDTQYF,TGCGCCAGCAGTGAGTGGGATCCTAGCGGCGGCACAGATACGCAGTATTTT
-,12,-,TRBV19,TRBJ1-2,CASSMRAYGYTF,TGTGCCAGTAGTATGAGGGCCTATGGCTACACCTTC